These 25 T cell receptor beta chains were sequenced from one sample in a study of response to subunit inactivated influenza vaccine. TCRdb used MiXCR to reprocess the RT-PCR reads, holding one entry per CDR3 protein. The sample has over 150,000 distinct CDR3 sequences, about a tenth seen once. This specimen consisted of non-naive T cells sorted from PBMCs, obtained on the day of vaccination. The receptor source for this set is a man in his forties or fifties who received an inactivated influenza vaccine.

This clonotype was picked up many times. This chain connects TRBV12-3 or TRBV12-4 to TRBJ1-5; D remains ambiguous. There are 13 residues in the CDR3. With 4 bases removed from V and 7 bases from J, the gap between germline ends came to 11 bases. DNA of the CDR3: TGTGCCAGCAGTTGGGAGGGAGTCCAGCCCCAGCATTTT. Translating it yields CASSWEGVQPQHF.

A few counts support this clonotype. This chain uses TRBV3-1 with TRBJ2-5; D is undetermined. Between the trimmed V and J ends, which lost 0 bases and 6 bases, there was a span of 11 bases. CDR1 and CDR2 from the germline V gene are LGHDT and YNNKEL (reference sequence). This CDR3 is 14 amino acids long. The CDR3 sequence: CASSQDPRTKTQYF. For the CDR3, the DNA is TGTGCCAGCAGCCAAGACCCTAGGACGAAGACCCAGTACTTC.

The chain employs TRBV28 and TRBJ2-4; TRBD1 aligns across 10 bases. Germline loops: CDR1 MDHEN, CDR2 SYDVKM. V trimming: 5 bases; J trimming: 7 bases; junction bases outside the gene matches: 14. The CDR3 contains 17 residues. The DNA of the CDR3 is TGTGCCAGCAGTCCCCGGACCGGACAGGGGGGGGGGAACATTCAGTACTTC. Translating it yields CASSPRTGQGGGNIQYF.

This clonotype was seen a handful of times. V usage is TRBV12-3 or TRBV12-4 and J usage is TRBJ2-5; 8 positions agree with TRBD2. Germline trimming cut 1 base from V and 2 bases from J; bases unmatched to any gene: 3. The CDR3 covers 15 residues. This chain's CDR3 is CASSLGPSGQETQYF. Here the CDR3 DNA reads TGTGCCAGCAGTTTAGGCCCTAGCGGGCAAGAGACCCAGTACTTC.

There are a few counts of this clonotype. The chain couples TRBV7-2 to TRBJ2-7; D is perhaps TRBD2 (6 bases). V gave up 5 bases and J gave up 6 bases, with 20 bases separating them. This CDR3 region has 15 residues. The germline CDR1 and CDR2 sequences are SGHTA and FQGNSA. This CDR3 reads CASSPPGGEMGEQYF. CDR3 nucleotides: TGTGCCAGCAGCCCCCCCGGAGGGGAGATGGGCGAGCAGTACTTC.

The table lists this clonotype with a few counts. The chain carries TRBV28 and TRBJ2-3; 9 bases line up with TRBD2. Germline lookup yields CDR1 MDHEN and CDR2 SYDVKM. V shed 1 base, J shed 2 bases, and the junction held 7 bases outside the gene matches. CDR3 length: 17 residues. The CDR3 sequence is CASSLSGLAGTTDTQYF. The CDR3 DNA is TGTGCCAGCAGTTTATCTGGGCTAGCGGGGACCACAGATACGCAGTATTTT.

This CDR3 is CASSPGHTYQETQYF. In DNA form, the CDR3 reads TGTGCCAGCAGCCCTGGGCACACGTACCAAGAGACCCAGTACTTC. The chain links TRBV3-1 to TRBJ2-5; D ambiguous. This CDR3 has 15 amino acids. V lost 4 bases and J lost 0, with 12 bases in between. Per the germline V gene, CDR1 is LGHDT and CDR2 is YNNKEL (reference sequence).

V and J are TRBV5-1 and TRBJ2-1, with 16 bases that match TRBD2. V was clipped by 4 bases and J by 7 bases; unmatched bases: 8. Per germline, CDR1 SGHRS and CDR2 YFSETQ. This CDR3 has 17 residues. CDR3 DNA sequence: TGCGCCAGCAGCACCGGGACTAGCGGGGGGGCGAAAAATGAGCAGTTCTTC. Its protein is CASSTGTSGGAKNEQFF.

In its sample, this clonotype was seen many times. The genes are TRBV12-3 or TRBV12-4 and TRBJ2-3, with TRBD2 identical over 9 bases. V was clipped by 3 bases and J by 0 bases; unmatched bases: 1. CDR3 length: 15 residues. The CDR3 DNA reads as TGTGCCAGCAGTTTCGGACTAGCGAGCACAGATACGCAGTATTTT. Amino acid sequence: CASSFGLASTDTQYF.

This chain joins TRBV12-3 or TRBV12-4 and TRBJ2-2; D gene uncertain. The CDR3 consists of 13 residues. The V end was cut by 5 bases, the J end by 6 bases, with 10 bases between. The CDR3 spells CASSPPTAGELFF. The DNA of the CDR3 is TGTGCCAGCAGTCCCCCGACGGCCGGGGAGCTGTTTTTT.

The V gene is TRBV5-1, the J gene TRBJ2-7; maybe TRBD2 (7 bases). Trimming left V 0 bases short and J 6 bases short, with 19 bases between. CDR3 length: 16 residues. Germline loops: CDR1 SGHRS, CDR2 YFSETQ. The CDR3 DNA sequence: TGCGCCAGCAGCTTGGAGGGGGGGTCAGGGCGAGGCGAGCAGTACTTC. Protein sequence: CASSLEGGSGRGEQYF.

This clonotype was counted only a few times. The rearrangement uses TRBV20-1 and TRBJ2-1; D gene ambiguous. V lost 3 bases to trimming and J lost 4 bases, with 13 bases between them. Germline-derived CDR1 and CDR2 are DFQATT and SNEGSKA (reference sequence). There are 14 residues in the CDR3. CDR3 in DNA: TGCAGTGCTAGCAGTGGGCTACTTTACAATGAGCAGTTCTTC. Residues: CSASSGLLYNEQFF.

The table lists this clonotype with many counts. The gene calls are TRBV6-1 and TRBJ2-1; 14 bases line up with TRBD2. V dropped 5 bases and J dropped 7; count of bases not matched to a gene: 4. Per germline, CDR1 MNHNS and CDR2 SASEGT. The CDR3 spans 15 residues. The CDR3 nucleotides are TGTGCCAGCAGTCCTTGGACTAGCGGGAGGAATGAGCAGTTCTTC. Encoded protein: CASSPWTSGRNEQFF.

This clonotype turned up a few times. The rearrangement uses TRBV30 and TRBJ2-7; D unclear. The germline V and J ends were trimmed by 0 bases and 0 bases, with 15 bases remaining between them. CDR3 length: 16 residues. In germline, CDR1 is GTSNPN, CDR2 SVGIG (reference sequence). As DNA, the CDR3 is TGTGCCTGGAGTGTAAGGCGGATTCTCATCTCCTACGAGCAGTACTTC. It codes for CAWSVRRILISYEQYF.

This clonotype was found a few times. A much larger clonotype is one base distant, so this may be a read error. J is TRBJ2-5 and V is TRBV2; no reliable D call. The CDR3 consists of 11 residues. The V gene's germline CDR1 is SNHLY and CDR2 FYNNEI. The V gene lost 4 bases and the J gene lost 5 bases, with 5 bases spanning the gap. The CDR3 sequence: CASSAGETQYF. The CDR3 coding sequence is TGTGCCAGCAGTGCCGGGGAGACCCAGTACTTC.

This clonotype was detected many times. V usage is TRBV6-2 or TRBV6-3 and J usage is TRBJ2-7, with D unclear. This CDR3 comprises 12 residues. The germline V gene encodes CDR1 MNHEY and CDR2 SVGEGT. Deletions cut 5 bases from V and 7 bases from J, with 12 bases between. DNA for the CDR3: TGTGCCAGCAGTCCCTCCGACGAAGAGCAGTACTTC. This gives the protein CASSPSDEEQYF.

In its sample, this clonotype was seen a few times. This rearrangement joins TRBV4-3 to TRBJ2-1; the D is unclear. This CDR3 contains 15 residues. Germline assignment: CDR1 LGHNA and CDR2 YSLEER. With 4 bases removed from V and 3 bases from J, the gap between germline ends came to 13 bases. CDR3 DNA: TGCGCCAGCAGCCGCTACGAGTGGGACTACAATGAGCAGTTCTTC. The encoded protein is CASSRYEWDYNEQFF.

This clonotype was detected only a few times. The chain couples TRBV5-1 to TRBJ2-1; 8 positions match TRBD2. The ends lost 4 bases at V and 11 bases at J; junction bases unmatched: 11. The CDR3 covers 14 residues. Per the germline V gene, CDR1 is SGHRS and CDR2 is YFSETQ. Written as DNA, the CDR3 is TGCGCCAGCAGCCAGACGGGGGCGGGAGGACAGCAGTTCTTC. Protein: CASSQTGAGGQQFF.

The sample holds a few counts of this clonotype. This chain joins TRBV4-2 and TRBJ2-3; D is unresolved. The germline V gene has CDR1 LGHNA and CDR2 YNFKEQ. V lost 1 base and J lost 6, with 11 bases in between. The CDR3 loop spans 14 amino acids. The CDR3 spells CASSQVEGMDTQYF. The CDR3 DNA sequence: TGTGCCAGCAGCCAAGTTGAAGGGATGGATACGCAGTATTTT.

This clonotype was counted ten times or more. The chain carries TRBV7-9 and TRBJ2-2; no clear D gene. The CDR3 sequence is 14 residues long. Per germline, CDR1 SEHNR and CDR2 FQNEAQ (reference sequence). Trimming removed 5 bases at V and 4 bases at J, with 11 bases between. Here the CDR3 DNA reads TGTGCCAGCAGCCCAATGACCGTCACCGGGGAGCTGTTTTTT. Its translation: CASSPMTVTGELFF.

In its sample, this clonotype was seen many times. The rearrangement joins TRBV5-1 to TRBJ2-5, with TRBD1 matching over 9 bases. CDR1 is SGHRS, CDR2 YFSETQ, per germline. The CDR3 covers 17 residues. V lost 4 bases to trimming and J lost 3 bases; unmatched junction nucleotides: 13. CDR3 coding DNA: TGCGCCAGCAGCCCGGGAAAGACAGGGGGAGGCGAAGAGACCCAGTACTTC. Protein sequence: CASSPGKTGGGEETQYF.

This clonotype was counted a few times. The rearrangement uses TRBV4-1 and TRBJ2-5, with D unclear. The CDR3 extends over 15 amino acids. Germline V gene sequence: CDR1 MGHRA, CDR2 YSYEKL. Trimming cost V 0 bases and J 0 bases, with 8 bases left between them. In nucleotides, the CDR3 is TGCGCCAGCAGCCAAGAAAGGGCAGACCAAGAGACCCAGTACTTC. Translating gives CASSQERADQETQYF.

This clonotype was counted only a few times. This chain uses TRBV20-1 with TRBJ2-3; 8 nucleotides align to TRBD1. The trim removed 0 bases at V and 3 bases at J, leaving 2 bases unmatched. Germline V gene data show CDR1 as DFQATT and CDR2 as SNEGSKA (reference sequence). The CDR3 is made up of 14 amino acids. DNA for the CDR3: TGCAGTGCTAGAGATAACAGGGGGACAGATACGCAGTATTTT. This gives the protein CSARDNRGTDTQYF.

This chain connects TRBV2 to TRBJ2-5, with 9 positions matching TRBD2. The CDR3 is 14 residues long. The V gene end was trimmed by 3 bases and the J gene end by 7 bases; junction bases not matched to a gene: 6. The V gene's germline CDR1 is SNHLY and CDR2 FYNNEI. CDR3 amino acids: CASSDGLARGTQYF. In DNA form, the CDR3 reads TGTGCCAGCAGTGACGGACTAGCGAGGGGGACCCAGTACTTC.

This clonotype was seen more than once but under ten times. CDR3 nucleotides: TGTGCCAGCAGCCAAGAACAGGGTGAGAGTCAGCCCCAGCATTTT. This sequence encodes CASSQEQGESQPQHF. The J gene is TRBJ1-5, the V gene TRBV3-1; the D gene is possibly TRBD1 (6 bases). This CDR3 region has 15 residues. Looked up from germline, CDR1 is LGHDT and CDR2 is YNNKEL (reference sequence). The V end lost 0 bases, the J end lost 6 bases, and 12 bases lay between the germline ends.